This T cell receptor beta chain is drawn from a study of OX40 agonist ivuxolimab in advanced cancers. Turning to the study itself: The diagnoses of dose-escalation patients were hepatocellular carcinoma, melanoma, renal cell or head and neck cancer.

CDR1 and CDR2 (germline): SGHTA, FQGNSA. This CDR3 is built from 16 residues. Trimming took 5 bases from V and 5 from J; bases not matched to a gene: 12. Note on this clone: Its antigen is not identified.

The assay was immunoSEQ multiplex PCR, and TCRdb's table has in-frame clones only and misses some. Among about 68,000 clones listed, over 75% were seen once. General observations from the study: In general, CD8+ T cells held more expanded clones than CD4+ did, on average.

This rearrangement joins TRBV7-2 to TRBJ2-3; 8 bases match TRBD2. The TCR was taken from an adult with an advanced solid tumor such as melanoma, head and neck, liver or kidney cancer. The specimen comprised CD4+ or CD8+ T cells sorted from blood, sampled in a trial of the OX40 agonist ivuxolimab. DNA for the CDR3: TGTGCCAGCAGCCAGAGGGACGGGAGGGGTCGAGATACGCAGTATTTT. As protein: CASSQRDGRGRDTQYF. Drawing the rest from reference TRBV7-2 and TRBJ2-3, the complete variable domain is GAGVSQSPSNKVTEKGKDVELRCDPISGHTALYWYRQSLGQGLEFLIYFQGNSAPDKSGLPSDRFSAERTGGSVSTLTIQRTQQEDSAVYLCASSQRDGRGRDTQYFGPGTRLTVL.